This TCR beta chain was recorded in a study of radiation and T cells in renal cell carcinoma. Noted treatment: treatment-naive control, cytoreductive nephrectomy. Controls were unirradiated tumors from treatment-naive cytoreductive nephrectomy patients. Control tumors came from several females and some 11 males, aged about 35 to 82. With V trimmed by 5 bases and J by 4 bases, 8 bases remained unmatched. Germline loops: CDR1 KGHSH, CDR2 LQKENI. There are 15 residues in the CDR3. Produced via immunoSEQ multiplex PCR; TCRdb's table is partial and in-frame only. The data show about 23,000 clones, with less than 55% seen just once and roughly 20% held by the top ten.

The source material was tumor tissue, sampled from a patient whose treatment was nephrectomy without radiotherapy. The chain combines TRBV18 with TRBJ1-1, with TRBD1 matching over 9 bases. The receptor was isolated from a human donor with renal cell carcinoma. CDR3 region: CASSTQGAGITEAFF. CDR3 in DNA: TGTGCCAGCTCAACACAGGGGGCGGGGATCACTGAAGCTTTCTTT. Complete variable domain (other parts from reference TRBV18 and TRBJ1-1): NAGVMQNPRHLVRRRGQEARLRCSPMKGHSHVYWYRQLPEEGLKFMVYLQKENIIDESGMPKERFSAEFPKEGPSILRIQQVVRGDSAAYFCASSTQGAGITEAFFGQGTRLTVV.